The entry below describes one T cell receptor (beta chain). Its antigen remains unknown. Graft tissue was processed to release intraepithelial and lamina propria lymphocytes. The entry originates in a study of graft-versus-host responses after intestinal transplantation. Points from the study as a whole: Early post-transplant declines in HvG were associated with peak levels of circulating GvH clones. Recipient marrow contained GvH clones, some of which appeared first in ileum or blood.

Germline CDR1 is SNHLY and CDR2 is FYNNEI. This CDR3 contains 15 residues. V gave up 2 bases and J gave up 3 bases; unmatched junction bases: 3. The repertoire was sequenced with immunoSEQ multiplex PCR; TCRdb's copy has only in-frame clones and lacks some. This table holds 29,000 or so clones, approximately 80% found once. This specimen consisted of ileum tissue, obtained 98 days after intestinal transplantation. This chain connects TRBV2 to TRBJ2-3, with 9 bases aligning to TRBD2. The receptor was derived from a human patient who received an intestinal transplant, so some T cells may come from the graft donor. The CDR3 DNA reads TGTGCCAGCAGTGAAAGTCTAGCGGGGACAGATACGCAGTATTTT. Its protein is CASSESLAGTDTQYF.